This T cell receptor beta chain emerged from a study of blood T cell repertoires in COVID-19. Background on the study: PBMCs, B-cell-depleted T cells, or T cells were the source of the cDNA or gDNA that made up the material.

Assay: immunoSEQ multiplex PCR; the TCRdb copy retains only in-frame clones and omits some. Here the sample spans about 180,000 clones, under 85% being singletons. Germline V lookup: CDR1 KGHSH, CDR2 LQKENI. Unmatched junction bases numbered 8, after V lost 3 bases and J lost 8 bases. The CDR3 sequence is 15 residues long. The sample comprised peripheral blood. This rearrangement joins TRBV18 to TRBJ1-2; TRBD1 agrees at 11 bases. This receptor was obtained from an elderly woman with acute or convalescent COVID-19. The CDR3 spells CASSPGTGGEKGYTF. CDR3 in DNA: TGTGCCAGCTCACCCGGGACAGGGGGAGAGAAAGGCTACACCTTC.